This TCR beta chain was retrieved from a study of monozygotic twins with inflammatory bowel disease. TCRdb reworked the 5' RACE reads into one entry per CDR3 protein, no DNA. The specimen's table records roughly 300,000 distinct CDR3 sequences. This CDR3 is built from 16 residues. Germline CDR1 MNHNS, CDR2 SASEGT. The sequenced sample was blood. This rearrangement joins TRBV6-1 to TRBJ2-1; TCRdb's assignment of TRBD2 cannot be checked, as there is no DNA. The clonotype was recovered from a human donor with ulcerative colitis or Crohn's disease, or a healthy co-twin of an affected twin (not recorded which). The CDR3 region is CASSEPSGRPNNEQFF.